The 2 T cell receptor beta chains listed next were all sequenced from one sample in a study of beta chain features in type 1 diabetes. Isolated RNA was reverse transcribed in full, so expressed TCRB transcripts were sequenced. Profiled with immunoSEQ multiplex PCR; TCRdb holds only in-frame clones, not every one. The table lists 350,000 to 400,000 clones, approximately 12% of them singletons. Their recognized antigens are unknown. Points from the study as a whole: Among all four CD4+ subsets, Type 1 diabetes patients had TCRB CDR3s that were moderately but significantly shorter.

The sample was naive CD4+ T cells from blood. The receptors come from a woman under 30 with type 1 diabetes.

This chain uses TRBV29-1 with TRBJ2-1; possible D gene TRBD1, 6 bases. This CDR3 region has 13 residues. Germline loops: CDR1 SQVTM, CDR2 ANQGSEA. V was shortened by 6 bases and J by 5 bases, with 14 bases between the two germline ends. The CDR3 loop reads CSVSGDTHNEQFF. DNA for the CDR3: TGCAGCGTCTCCGGGGACACCCACAATGAGCAGTTCTTC.

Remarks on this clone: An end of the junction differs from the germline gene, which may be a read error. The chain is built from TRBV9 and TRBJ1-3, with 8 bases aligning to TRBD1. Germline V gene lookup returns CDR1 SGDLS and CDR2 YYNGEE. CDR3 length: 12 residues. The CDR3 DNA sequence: TGTGCCAGCAGCGTCTATAGACAGGGGAAGGATTTT. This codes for CASSVYRQGKDF.